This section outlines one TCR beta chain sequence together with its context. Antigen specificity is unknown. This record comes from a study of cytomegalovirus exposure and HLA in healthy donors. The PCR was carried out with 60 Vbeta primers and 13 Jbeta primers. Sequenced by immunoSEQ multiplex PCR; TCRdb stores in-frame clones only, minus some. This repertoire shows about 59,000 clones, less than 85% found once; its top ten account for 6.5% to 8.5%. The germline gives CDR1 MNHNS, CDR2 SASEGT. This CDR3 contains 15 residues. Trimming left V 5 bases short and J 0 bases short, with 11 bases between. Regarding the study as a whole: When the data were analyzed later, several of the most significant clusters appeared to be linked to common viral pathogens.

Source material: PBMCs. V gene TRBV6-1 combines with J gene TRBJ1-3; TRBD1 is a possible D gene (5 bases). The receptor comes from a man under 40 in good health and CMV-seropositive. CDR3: CASSITGDSGNTIYF. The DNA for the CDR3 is TGTGCCAGCAGTATCACGGGGGACTCTGGAAACACCATATATTTT.